The next 5 T cell receptor beta chains were all read from a single sample in a study of blood T cells in healthy people across ages. With a J-beta primer mix and a sample-barcoded 5' primer, a second PCR ran 7 to 11 cycles. One entry per CDR3 protein, called by TCRdb with MiXCR from the 5' RACE reads. The sample shows almost 1 million distinct CDR3 sequences, just over 50% of them seen only once. Sequenced material: blood. These receptors were collected from a woman aged 60-70 years in good health.

The chain joins TRBV20-1 to TRBJ1-1; 7 bases line up with TRBD1. The V gene end was trimmed by 8 bases and the J gene end by 1 base; junction bases not matched to a gene: 19. Germline V gives CDR1 DFQATT, CDR2 SNEGSKA (reference sequence). The CDR3 has 17 amino acids. The CDR3: CSIDSHGDSSRNTEAFF. The DNA of the CDR3 is TGCAGTATTGACTCCCATGGGGACAGTTCAAGGAACACTGAAGCTTTCTTT.

This clonotype was observed a handful of times. V usage is TRBV29-1 and J usage is TRBJ2-4; the D gene could be TRBD1 or TRBD2 (6 bases each). Germline CDR1 is SQVTM and CDR2 is ANQGSEA. The CDR3 is 13 amino acids. V gave up 3 bases and J gave up 5 bases, with 11 bases separating them. The CDR3 loop is CSVEGGRQNIQYF. In nucleotides, the CDR3 is TGCAGCGTTGAGGGGGGCAGACAAAACATTCAGTACTTC.

This clonotype was picked up a small number of times. This chain joins TRBV7-2 and TRBJ2-7; 10 bases are a match to TRBD2. Germline V gene lookup returns CDR1 SGHTA and CDR2 FQGNSA. CDR3 length: 14 residues. V dropped 7 bases and J dropped 7; count of bases not matched to a gene: 10. CDR3 residues: CASMVSGRAGEQYF. CDR3 bases: TGTGCCAGCATGGTGAGCGGGAGGGCCGGAGAGCAGTACTTC.

V gene TRBV10-1 combines with J gene TRBJ1-2; D is ambiguous. The CDR3 runs 13 residues. The germline V gene encodes CDR1 WNHNN and CDR2 SYGVQD (reference sequence). Trimming left V 3 bases short and J 2 bases short, with 7 bases between. This chain's CDR3 is CASSESPNYGYTF. CDR3 in DNA: TGCGCCAGCAGTGAAAGTCCCAACTATGGCTACACCTTC.

This clonotype showed up just a few times. V is TRBV5-1 and J is TRBJ2-1; 9 bases map to TRBD1. In germline, CDR1 is SGHRS, CDR2 YFSETQ. The V gene end was trimmed by 4 bases and the J gene end by 6 bases; junction bases not matched to a gene: 5. The CDR3 runs to 14 residues. The CDR3 nucleotides read TGCGCCAGCAGCACAGGGGGCCCGGGCAATGAGCAGTTCTTC. Protein sequence: CASSTGGPGNEQFF. Filled out from reference TRBV5-1 and TRBJ2-1, the complete variable domain reads KAGVTQTPRYLIKTRGQQVTLSCSPISGHRSVSWYQQTPGQGLQFLFEYFSETQRNKGNFPGRFSGRQFSNSRSEMNVSTLELGDSALYLCASSTGGPGNEQFFGPGTRLTVL.